This T cell receptor (beta chain) emerged from a study of T cell responses to AZD1222 COVID-19 vaccine. The CDR3 runs 13 residues. Trimming removed 5 bases from V and 2 bases from J, with 9 bases in between. TCRdb's copy holds only in-frame clones and misses some; the assay was immunoSEQ multiplex PCR. The table lists about 100,000 clones, roughly 83% of them singletons. The sequences come from peripheral blood, collected on day 0 of AZD1222 vaccination. The gene calls are TRBV12-3 or TRBV12-4 and TRBJ1-2; tentatively, D is TRBD1 (6 bases). The origin of this receptor is an adult in good health. The CDR3 sequence: CASSLDRNYGYTF. The CDR3 DNA sequence: TGTGCCAGCAGTCTCGACAGGAACTATGGCTACACCTTC.